The source of this T cell receptor (beta chain) is a study of tumor-infiltrating lymphocytes in localized non-small cell lung cancer. Study-level background: The cohort mixed smokers and never-smokers, several histologies, and some post-neoadjuvant-chemotherapy samples. Study findings and constraints: Tumor T-cell fraction from TCR sequencing was not associated with recurrence-free survival (p = 0.61). IM1 and IM2 tumors showed no difference in T-cell fraction.

In this sample, this clone turned up once. Its target is unknown. Profiling relied on immunoSEQ multiplex PCR, and the TCRdb table lists in-frame clones only, not all of them. Found here are some 30,000 clones, roughly 88% of them singletons; the top ten hold under 2.5%. Sequenced material: lung tumor tissue. The sequence derives from a human donor with non-small cell lung cancer.

The CDR3 nucleotides are TGTGCCAGCAGCTTCGGGCCGGCGTCCTACAATGAGCAGTTCTTC. Residues: CASSFGPASYNEQFF. V is TRBV7-2 and J is TRBJ2-1; D is uncertain. The CDR3 covers 15 residues. Germline V gene lookup returns CDR1 SGHTA and CDR2 FQGNSA. Trimming cost V 3 bases and J 1 base, with 10 bases left between them. The whole variable domain, remainder taken from reference TRBV7-2 and TRBJ2-1, is GAGVSQSPSNKVTEKGKDVELRCDPISGHTALYWYRQSLGQGLEFLIYFQGNSAPDKSGLPSDRFSAERTGGSVSTLTIQRTQQEDSAVYLCASSFGPASYNEQFFGPGTRLTVL.